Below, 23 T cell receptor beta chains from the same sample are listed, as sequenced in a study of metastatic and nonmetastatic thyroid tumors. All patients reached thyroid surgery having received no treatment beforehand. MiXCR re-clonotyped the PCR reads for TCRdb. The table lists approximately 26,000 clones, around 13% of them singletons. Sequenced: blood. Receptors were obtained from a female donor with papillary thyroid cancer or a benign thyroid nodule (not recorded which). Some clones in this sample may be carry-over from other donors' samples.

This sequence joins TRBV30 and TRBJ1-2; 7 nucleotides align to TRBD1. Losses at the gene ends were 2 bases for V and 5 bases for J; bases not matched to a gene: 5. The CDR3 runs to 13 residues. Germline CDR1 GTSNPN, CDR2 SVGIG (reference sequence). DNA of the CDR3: TGTGCCTGGAGTTGTGGGACAGTGTATGGCTACACCTTC. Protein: CAWSCGTVYGYTF.

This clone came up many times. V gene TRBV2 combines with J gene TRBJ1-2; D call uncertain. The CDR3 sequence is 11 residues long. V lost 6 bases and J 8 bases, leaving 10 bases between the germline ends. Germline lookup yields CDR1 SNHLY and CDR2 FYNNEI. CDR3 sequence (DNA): TGTGCCAGCAGCCGAACGGAGGGCTACACCTTC. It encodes CASSRTEGYTF.

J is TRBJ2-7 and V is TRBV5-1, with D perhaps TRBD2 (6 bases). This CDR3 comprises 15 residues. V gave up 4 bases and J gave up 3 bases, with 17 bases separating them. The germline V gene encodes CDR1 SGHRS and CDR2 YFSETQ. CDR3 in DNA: TGCGCCAGCAGCACCGGGGTCGGGAGCGGCTACGAGCAGTACTTC. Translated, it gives CASSTGVGSGYEQYF.

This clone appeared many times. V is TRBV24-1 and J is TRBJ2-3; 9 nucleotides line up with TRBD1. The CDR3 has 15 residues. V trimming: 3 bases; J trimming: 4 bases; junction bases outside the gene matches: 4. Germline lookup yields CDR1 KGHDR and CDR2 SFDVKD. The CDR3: CATSDPRTGADTQYF. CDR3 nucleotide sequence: TGTGCCACCAGTGATCCAAGGACAGGGGCAGATACGCAGTATTTT.

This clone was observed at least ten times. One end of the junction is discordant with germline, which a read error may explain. The CDR3 nucleotides read TGTGCCAGCACTTACGGGACAGCCACCACCGAAGCTTTCTTT. Protein product: CASTYGTATTEAFF. The J gene is TRBJ1-1, the V gene TRBV6-6, with 7 bases lining up with TRBD1. Germline V CDR1 and CDR2: MNHNY, SVGAGI (reference sequence). The CDR3 has 14 amino acids.

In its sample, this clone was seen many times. CDR3 sequence (DNA): TGTGCCAGCACCCCCATGGACAGGGGGCGAACAGATACGCAGTATTTT. This encodes CASTPMDRGRTDTQYF. This chain connects TRBV28 to TRBJ2-3; 11 bases line up with TRBD1. Germline V lookup: CDR1 MDHEN, CDR2 SYDVKM. The CDR3 totals 16 residues. With V trimmed by 7 bases and J by 3 bases, 9 bases remained unmatched.

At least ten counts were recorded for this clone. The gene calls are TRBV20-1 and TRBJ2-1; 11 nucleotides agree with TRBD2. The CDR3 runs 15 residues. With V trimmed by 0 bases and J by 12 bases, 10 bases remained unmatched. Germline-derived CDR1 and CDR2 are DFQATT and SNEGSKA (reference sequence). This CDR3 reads CSARDLAGGLWAQFF. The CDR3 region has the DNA TGCAGTGCTAGAGACCTAGCGGGAGGACTCTGGGCGCAGTTCTTC.

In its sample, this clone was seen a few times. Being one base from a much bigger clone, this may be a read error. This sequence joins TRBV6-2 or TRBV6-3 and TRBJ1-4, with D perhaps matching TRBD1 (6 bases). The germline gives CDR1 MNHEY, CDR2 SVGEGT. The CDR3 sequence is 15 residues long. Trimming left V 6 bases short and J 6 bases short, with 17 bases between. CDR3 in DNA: TGTGCCAGCAGCCGACAGTGGGACAACTATGAAAAACTGTTTTTT. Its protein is CASSRQWDNYEKLFF.

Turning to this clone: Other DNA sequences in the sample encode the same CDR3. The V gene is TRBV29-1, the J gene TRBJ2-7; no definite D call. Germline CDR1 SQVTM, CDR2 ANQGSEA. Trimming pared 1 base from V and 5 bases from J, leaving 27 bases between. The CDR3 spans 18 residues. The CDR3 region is CSVEAPDVPGQAPDEQYF. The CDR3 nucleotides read TGCAGCGTTGAAGCTCCTGATGTCCCCGGCCAGGCCCCTGACGAGCAGTACTTC.

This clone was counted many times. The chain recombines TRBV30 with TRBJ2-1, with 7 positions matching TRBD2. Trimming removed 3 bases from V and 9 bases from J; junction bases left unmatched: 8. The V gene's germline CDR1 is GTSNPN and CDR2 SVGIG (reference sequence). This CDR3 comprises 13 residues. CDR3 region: CAWRIMSGTEQFF. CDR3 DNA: TGTGCCTGGAGGATCATGAGCGGGACTGAGCAGTTCTTC.

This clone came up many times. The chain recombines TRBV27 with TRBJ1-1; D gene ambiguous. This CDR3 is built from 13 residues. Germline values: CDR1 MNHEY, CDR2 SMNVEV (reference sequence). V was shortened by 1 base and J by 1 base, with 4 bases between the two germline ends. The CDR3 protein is CASSLLGNTEAFF. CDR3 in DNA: TGTGCCAGCAGTTTATTGGGGAACACTGAAGCTTTCTTT.

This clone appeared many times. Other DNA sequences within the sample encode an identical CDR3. The CDR3 sequence is CAFYRGPNEKLFF. The CDR3 coding sequence is TGTGCCTTCTACAGGGGACCTAATGAAAAACTGTTTTTT. The gene calls are TRBV30 and TRBJ1-4; 7 nucleotides match TRBD1. With 7 bases clipped from V and 3 bases from J, the junction kept 5 bases outside the gene matches. This CDR3 is built from 13 residues. Per the germline V gene, CDR1 is GTSNPN and CDR2 is SVGIG (reference sequence).

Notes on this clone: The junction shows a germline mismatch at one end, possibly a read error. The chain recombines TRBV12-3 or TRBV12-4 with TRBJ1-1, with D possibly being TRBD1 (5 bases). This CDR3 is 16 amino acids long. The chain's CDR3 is CASSQDGVGEDTEALF. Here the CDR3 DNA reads TGTGCCAGCAGTCAGGACGGTGTGGGGGAAGACACTGAAGCTCTCTTT.

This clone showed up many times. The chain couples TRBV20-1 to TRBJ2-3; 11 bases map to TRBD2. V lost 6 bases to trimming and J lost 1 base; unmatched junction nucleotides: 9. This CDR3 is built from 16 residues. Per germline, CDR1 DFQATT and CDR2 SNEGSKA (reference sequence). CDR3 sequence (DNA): TGCAGTGCAACCTATAGCGGGAGGGCGGGCACAGATACGCAGTATTTT. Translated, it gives CSATYSGRAGTDTQYF.

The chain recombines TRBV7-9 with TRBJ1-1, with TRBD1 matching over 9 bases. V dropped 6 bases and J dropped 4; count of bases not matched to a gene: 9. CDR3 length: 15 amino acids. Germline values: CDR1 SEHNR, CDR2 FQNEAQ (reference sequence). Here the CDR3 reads CASRSGTGGPTEAFF. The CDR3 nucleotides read TGTGCCAGCAGGTCCGGTACAGGGGGCCCCACTGAAGCTTTCTTT.

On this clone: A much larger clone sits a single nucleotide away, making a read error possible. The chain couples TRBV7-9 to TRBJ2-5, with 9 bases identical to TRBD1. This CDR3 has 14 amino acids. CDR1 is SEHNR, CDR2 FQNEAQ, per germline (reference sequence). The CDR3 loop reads CTSSLRTGEETQYF. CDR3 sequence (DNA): TGTACCAGCAGCTTGAGGACAGGGGAAGAGACCCAGTACTTC.

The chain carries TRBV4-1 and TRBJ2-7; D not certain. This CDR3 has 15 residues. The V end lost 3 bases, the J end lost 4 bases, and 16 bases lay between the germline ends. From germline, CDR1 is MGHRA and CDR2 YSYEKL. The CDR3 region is CASSQLPTVKYEQYF. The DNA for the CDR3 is TGCGCCAGCAGCCAGTTACCCACGGTCAAATACGAGCAGTACTTC.

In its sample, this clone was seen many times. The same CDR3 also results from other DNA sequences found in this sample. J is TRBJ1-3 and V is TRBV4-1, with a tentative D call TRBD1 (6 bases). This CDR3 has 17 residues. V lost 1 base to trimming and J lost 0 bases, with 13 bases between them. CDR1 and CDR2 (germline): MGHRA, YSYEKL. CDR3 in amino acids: CASSQVFPGHSGNTIYF. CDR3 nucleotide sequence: TGCGCCAGCAGCCAAGTCTTTCCGGGACACTCTGGAAACACCATATATTTT.

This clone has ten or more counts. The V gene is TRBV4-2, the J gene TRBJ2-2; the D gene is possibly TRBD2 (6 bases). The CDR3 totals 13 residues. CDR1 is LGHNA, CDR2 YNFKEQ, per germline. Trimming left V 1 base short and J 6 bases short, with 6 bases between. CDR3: CASSQGDSGELFF. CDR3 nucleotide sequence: TGTGCCAGCAGCCAAGGGGACTCCGGGGAGCTGTTTTTT.

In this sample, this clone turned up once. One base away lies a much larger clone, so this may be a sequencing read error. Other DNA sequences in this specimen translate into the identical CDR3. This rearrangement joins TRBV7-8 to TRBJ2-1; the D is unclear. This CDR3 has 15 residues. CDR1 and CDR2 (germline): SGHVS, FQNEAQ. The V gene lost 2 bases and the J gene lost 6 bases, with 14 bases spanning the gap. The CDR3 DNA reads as TGTGCCAGCAGCTTACATGGTACAGCTATCAATGAGCAGTTCTTC. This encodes CASSLHGTAINEQFF.

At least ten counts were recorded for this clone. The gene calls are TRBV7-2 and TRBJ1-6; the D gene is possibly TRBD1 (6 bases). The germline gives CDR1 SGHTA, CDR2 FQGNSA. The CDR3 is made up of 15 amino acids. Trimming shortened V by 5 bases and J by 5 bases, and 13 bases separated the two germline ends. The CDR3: CASSQRTVNNSPLHF. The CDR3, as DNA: TGTGCCAGCAGCCAGAGGACAGTGAATAATTCACCCCTCCACTTT.

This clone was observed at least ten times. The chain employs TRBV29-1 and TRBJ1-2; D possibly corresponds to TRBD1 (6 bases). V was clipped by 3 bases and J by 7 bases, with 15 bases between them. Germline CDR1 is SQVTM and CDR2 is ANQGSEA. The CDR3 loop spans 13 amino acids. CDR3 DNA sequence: TGCAGCGTTGAGGGGGGGCGCTCCGGTGGCTACACCTTC. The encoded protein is CSVEGGRSGGYTF.

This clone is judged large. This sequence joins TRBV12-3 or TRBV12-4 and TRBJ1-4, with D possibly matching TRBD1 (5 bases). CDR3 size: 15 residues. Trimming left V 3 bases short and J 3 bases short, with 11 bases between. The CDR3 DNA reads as TGTGCCAGCAGTTTGGCAACCAGGGCTAATGAAAAACTGTTTTTT. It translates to CASSLATRANEKLFF.